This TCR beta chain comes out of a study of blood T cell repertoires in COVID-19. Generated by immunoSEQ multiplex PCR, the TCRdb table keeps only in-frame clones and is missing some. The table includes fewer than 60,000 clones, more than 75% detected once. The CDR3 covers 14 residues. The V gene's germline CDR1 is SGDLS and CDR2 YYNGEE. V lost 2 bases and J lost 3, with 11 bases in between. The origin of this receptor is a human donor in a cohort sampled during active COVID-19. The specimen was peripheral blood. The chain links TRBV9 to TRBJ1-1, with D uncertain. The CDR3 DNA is TGTGCCAGCAGCGTCGGGGTCGGAGACACTGAAGCTTTCTTT. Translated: CASSVGVGDTEAFF. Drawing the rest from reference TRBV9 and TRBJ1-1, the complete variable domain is DSGVTQTPKHLITATGQRVTLRCSPRSGDLSVYWYQQSLDQGLQFLIQYYNGEERAKGNILERFSAQQFPDLHSELNLSSLELGDSALYFCASSVGVGDTEAFFGQGTRLTVV.